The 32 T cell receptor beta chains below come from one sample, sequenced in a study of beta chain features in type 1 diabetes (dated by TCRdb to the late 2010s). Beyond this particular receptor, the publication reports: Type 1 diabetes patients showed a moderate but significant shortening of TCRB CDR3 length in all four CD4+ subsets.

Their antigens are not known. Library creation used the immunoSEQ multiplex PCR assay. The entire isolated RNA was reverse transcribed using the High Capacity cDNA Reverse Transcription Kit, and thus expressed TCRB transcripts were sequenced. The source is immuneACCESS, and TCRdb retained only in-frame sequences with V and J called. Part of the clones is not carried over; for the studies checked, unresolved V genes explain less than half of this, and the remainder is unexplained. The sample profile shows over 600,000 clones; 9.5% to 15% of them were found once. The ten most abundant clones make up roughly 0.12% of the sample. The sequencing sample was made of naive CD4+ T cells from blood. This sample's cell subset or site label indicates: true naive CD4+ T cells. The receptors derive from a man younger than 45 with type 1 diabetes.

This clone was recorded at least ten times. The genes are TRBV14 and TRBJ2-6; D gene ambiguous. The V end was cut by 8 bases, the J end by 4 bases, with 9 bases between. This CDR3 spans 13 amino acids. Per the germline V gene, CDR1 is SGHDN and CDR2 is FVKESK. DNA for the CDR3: TGTGCCAGCCGTACCTCGGGGGCCAACGTCCTGACTTTC. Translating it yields CASRTSGANVLTF.

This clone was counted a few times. CDR3 in amino acids: CASSARASSSYEQYF. In nucleotides, the CDR3 is TGTGCCAGCAGCGCCCGCGCCTCGAGCTCCTACGAGCAGTACTTC. The genes are TRBV7-2 and TRBJ2-7; no clear D. Trimming stripped 5 bases from V and 0 bases from J, with 14 bases between. CDR1 SGHTA and CDR2 FQGNSA come from the germline V gene. The CDR3 is 15 amino acids. The full variable domain, its missing parts supplied by reference TRBV7-2 and TRBJ2-7, is GAGVSQSPSNKVTEKGKDVELRCDPISGHTALYWYRQSLGQGLEFLIYFQGNSAPDKSGLPSDRFSAERTGGSVSTLTIQRTQQEDSAVYLCASSARASSSYEQYFGPGTRLTVT.

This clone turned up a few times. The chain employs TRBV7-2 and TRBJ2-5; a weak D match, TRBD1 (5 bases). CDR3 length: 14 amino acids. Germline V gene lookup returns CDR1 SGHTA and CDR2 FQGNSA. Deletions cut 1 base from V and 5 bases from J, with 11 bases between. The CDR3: CASSLVWGRETQYF. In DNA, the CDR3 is TGTGCCAGCAGCTTAGTTTGGGGCCGGGAGACCCAGTACTTC.

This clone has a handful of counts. In DNA form, the CDR3 reads TGCAGCGTTGAAACAGGGACTAACTATGGCTACACCTTC. Its translation is CSVETGTNYGYTF. The chain recombines TRBV29-1 with TRBJ1-2, with a possible D match to TRBD1 (6 bases). CDR1 and CDR2 from the germline V gene are SQVTM and ANQGSEA. CDR3 length: 13 residues. The V and J ends lost 2 bases and 0 bases respectively, with 7 bases between them.

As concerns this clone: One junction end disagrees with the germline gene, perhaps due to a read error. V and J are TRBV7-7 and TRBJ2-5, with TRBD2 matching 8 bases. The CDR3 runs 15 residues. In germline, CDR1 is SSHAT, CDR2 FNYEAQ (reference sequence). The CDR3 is CASSPLRGGRETQYF. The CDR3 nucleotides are TGTGCTAGCAGCCCCCTCCGGGGGGGCCGGGAGACCCAGTACTTC.

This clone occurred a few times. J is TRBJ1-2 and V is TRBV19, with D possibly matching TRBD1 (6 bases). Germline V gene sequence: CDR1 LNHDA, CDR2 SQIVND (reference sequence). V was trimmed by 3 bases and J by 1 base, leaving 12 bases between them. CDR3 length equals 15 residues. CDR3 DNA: TGTGCCAGTAGTATCTTCGGGACACTTAACTATGGCTACACCTTC. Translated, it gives CASSIFGTLNYGYTF. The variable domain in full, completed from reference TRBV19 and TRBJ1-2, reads DGGITQSPKYLFRKEGQNVTLSCEQNLNHDAMYWYRQDPGQGLRLIYYSQIVNDFQKGDIAEGYSVSREKKESFPLTVTSAQKNPTAFYLCASSIFGTLNYGYTFGSGTRLTVV.

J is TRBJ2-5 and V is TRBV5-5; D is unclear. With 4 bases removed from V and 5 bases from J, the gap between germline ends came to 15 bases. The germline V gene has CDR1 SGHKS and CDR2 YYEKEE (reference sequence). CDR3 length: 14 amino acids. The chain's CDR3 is CASSVLQLPETQYF. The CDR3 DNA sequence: TGTGCCAGCAGCGTCTTACAGCTGCCGGAGACCCAGTACTTC.

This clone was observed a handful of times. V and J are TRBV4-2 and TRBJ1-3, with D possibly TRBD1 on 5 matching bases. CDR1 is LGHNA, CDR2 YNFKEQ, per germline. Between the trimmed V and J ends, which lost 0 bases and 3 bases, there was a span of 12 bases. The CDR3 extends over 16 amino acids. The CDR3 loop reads CASSQDRGNFGNTIYF. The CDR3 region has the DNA TGTGCCAGCAGCCAAGATCGGGGGAATTTTGGAAACACCATATATTTT.

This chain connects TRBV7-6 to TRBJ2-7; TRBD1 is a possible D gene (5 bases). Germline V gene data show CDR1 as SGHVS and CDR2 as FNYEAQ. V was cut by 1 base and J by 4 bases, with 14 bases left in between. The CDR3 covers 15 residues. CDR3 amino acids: CASSLEGQGGYEQYF. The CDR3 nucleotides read TGTGCCAGCAGCTTAGAAGGTCAGGGTGGGTACGAGCAGTACTTC. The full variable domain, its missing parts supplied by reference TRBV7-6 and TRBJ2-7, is GAGVSQSPRYKVTKRGQDVALRCDPISGHVSLYWYRQALGQGPEFLTYFNYEAQQDKSGLPNDRFSAERPEGSISTLTIQRTEQRDSAMYRCASSLEGQGGYEQYFGPGTRLTVT.

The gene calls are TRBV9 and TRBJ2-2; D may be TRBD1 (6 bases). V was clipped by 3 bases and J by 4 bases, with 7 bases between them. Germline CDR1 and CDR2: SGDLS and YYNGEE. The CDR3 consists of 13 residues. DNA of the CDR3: TGTGCCAGCAGCGGGACAGTCACCGGGGAGCTGTTTTTT. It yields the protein CASSGTVTGELFF.

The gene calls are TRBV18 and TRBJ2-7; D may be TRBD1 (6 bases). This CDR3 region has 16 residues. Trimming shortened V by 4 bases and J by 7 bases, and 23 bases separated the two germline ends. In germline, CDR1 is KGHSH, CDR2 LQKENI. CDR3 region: CASSLTGNSGPREQYF. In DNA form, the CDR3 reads TGTGCCAGCTCACTTACAGGGAACTCCGGCCCACGTGAGCAGTACTTC.

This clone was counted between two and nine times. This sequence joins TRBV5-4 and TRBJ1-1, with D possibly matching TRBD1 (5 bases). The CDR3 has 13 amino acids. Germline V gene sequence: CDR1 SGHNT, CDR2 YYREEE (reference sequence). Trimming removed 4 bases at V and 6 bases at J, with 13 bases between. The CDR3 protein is CASSQPGAAEAFF. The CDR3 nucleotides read TGTGCCAGCAGCCAGCCCGGGGCCGCTGAAGCTTTCTTT.

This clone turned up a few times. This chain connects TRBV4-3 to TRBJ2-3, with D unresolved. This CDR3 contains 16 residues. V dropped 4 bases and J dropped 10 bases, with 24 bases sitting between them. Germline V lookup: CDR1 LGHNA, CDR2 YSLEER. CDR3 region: CASSLNTVTTSASQYF. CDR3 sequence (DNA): TGCGCCAGCAGCCTTAACACGGTAACCACGAGTGCATCGCAGTATTTT.

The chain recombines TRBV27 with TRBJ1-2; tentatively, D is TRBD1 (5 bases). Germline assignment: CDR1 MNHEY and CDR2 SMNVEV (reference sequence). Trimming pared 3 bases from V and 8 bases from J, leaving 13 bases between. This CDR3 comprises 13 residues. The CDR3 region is CASSLRGTGGYTF. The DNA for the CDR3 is TGTGCCAGCAGTTTGAGGGGAACCGGGGGCTACACCTTC.

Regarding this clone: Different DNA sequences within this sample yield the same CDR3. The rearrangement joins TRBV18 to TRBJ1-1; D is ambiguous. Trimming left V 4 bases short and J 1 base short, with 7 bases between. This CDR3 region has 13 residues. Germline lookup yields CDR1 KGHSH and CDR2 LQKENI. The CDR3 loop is CASSRGENTEAFF. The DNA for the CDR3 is TGTGCCAGCTCACGCGGGGAGAACACTGAAGCTTTCTTT.

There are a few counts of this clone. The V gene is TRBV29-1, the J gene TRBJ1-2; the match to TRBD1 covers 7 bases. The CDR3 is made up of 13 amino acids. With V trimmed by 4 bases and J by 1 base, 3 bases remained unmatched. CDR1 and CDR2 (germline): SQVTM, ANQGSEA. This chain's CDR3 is CSVGDRDNYGYTF. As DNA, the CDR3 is TGCAGCGTTGGGGACAGAGATAACTATGGCTACACCTTC.

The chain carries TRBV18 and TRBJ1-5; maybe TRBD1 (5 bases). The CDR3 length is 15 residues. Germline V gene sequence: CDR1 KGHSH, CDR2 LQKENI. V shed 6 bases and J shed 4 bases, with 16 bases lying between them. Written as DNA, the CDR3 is TGTGCCAGCTCCCCGACTACAGGATTAAATCAGCCCCAGCATTTT. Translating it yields CASSPTTGLNQPQHF.

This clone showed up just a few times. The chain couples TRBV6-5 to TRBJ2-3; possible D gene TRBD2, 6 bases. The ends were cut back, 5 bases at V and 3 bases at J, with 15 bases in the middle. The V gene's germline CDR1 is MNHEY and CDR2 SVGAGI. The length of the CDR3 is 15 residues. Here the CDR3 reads CASSTRSGRTDTQYF. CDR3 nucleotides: TGTGCCAGCAGTACCCGATCCGGGAGAACAGATACGCAGTATTTT.

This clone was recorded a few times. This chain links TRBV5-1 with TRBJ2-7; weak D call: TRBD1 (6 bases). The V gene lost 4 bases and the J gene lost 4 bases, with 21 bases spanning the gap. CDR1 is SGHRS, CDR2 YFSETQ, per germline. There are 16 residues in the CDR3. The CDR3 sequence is CASSDLSGGLGYEQYF. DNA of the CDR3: TGCGCCAGCAGCGACCTAAGTGGGGGCCTAGGGTACGAGCAGTACTTC.

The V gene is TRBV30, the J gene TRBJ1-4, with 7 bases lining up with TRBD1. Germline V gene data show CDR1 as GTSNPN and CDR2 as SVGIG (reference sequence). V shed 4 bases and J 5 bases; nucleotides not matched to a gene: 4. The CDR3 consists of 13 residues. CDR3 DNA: TGTGCCTGGAAGGGCAGGGGGAATGAAAAACTGTTTTTT. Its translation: CAWKGRGNEKLFF.

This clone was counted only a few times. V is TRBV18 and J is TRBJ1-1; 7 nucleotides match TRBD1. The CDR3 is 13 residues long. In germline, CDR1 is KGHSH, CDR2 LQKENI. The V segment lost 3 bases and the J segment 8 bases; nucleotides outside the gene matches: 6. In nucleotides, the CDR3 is TGTGCCAGCTCACCTTCGGGACAGTCGGAAGCTTTCTTT. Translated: CASSPSGQSEAFF.

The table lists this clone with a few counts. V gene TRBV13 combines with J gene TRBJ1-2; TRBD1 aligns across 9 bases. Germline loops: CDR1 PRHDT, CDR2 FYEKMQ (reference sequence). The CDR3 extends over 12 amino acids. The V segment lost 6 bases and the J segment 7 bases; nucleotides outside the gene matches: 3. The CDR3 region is CASRGQGGGYTF. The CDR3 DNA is TGTGCCAGCAGGGGACAGGGAGGTGGCTACACCTTC.

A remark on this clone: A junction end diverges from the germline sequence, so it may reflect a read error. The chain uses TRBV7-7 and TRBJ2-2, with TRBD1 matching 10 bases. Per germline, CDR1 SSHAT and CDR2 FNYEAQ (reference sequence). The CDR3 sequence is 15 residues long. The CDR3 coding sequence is TGTGCTAGCAGCTTAGGGACAGGGGTCACCGGGGAGCTGTTTTTT. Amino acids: CASSLGTGVTGELFF.

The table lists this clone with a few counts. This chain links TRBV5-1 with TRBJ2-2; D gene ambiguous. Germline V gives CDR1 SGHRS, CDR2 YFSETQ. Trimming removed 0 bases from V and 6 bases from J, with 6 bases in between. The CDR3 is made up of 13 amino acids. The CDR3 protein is CASSLGSAGELFF. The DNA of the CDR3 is TGCGCCAGCAGCTTGGGATCGGCCGGGGAGCTGTTTTTT.

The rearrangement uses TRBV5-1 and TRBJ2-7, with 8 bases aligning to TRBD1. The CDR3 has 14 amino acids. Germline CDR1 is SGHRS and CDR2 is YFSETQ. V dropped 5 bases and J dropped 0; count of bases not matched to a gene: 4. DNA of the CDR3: TGCGCCAGCAGGGACAGGGTGAGCTCCTACGAGCAGTACTTC. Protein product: CASRDRVSSYEQYF.

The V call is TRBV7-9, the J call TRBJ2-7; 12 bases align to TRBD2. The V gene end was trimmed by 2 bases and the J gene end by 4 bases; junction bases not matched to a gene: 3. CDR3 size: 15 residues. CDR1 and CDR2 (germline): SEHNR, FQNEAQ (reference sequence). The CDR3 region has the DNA TGTGCCAGCAGCTTAAGTACTAGCGGGGGGTACGAGCAGTACTTC. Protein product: CASSLSTSGGYEQYF.

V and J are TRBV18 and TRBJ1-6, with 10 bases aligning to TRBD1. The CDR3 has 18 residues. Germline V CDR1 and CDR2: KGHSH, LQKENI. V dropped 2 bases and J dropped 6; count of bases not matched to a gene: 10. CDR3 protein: CASSPATSRTGGNSPLHF. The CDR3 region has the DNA TGTGCCAGCTCACCAGCGACGAGTCGGACAGGGGGTAATTCACCCCTCCACTTT.

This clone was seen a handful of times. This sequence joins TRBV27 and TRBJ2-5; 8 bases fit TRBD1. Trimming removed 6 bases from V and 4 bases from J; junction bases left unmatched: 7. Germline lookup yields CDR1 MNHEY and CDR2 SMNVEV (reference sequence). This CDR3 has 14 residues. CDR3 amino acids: CASSQTGEVETQYF. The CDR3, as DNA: TGTGCCAGCAGCCAGACAGGGGAAGTAGAGACCCAGTACTTC.

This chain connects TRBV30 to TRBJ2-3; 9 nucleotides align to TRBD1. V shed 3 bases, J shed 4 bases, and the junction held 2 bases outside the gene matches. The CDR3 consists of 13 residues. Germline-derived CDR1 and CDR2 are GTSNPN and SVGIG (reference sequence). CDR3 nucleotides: TGTGCCTGGAGACAGGGGGCGGCAGATACGCAGTATTTT. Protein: CAWRQGAADTQYF.

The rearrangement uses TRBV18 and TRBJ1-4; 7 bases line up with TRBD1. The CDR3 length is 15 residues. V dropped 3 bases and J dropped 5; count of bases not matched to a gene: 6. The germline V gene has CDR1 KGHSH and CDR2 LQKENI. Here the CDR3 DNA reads TGTGCCAGCTCACCTTCCGGACAGGAAAATGAAAAACTGTTTTTT. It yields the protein CASSPSGQENEKLFF.

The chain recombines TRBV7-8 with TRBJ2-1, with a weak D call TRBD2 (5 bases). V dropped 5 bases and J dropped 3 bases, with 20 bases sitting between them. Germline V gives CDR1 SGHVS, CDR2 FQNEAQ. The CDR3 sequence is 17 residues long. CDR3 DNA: TGTGCCAGCAGCCGCGCCGCTATAGGACGGGGCTACAATGAGCAGTTCTTC. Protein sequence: CASSRAAIGRGYNEQFF.

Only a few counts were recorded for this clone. Here the CDR3 reads CASSPLGQSTDTQYF. CDR3 coding DNA: TGTGCCAGCAGCCCCCTGGGACAGAGCACAGATACGCAGTATTTT. The chain carries TRBV7-2 and TRBJ2-3; TRBD1 matches at 7 bases. Germline V CDR1 and CDR2: SGHTA, FQGNSA. Trimming took 5 bases from V and 0 from J; bases not matched to a gene: 5. This CDR3 comprises 15 residues.